This paragraph covers one TCR beta chain sequence. Some clones are missing from TCRdb's copy, which holds only in-frame ones; the method was immunoSEQ multiplex PCR. This sample has roughly 100,000 clones, with about 80% found just once. This entry is derived from a study of blood T cell repertoires in COVID-19. Across the whole study: The origin of the acute and convalescent COVID-19 samples was the United States, Italy and Spain. PBMCs, B-cell-depleted T cells, or T cells were the source of the cDNA or gDNA that made up the material.

The length of the CDR3 is 14 residues. From germline, CDR1 is SGDLS and CDR2 YYNGEE. Losses at the gene ends were 0 bases for V and 6 bases for J; bases not matched to a gene: 3. The sequence derives from a man between 70 and 80 years old with acute or convalescent COVID-19. Sequencing was done on a sample of peripheral blood. The V call is TRBV9, the J call TRBJ2-3; 8 bases align to TRBD2. CDR3 sequence: CASSVGVAGDTQYF. CDR3 in DNA: TGTGCCAGCAGCGTAGGGGTAGCGGGGGATACGCAGTATTTT.